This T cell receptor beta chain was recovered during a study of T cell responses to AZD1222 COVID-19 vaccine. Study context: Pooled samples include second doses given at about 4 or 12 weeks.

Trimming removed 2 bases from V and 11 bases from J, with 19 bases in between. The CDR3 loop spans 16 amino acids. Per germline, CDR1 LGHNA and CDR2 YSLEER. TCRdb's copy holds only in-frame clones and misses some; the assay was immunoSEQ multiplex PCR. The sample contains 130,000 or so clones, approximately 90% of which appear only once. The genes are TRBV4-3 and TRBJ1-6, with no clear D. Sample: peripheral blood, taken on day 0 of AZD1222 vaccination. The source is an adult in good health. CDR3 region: CASSQTPPGLEPPLHF. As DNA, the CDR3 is TGCGCCAGCAGCCAAACCCCACCGGGCCTTGAGCCACCCCTCCACTTT.